This T cell receptor beta chain was captured in a study of blood T cell repertoires in COVID-19. Study-wide context: Spain, Italy and the United States supplied samples that represented acute and convalescent COVID-19. Sample material is recorded as cDNA or gDNA derived from T cells, B-cell-depleted T cells, or PBMCs.

In the original analysis: Nucleated cell number was recorded as an estimate derived from reference gene primer amplification. Clones were sequenced by immunoSEQ multiplex PCR, and TCRdb holds only the in-frame ones, with some missing. The DNA gave D and trimming, while V, J and clone size come from that table. The repertoire includes nearly 110,000 clones, 75% to 85% of them detected once, and more than 5% sits in the top ten. The CDR3 length is 16 residues. The V gene's germline CDR1 is MDHEN and CDR2 SYDVKM. Trimming left V 5 bases short and J 4 bases short, with 20 bases between. Input material: peripheral blood. The receptor was derived from a man older than 75 with COVID-19, enrolled during active disease. V is TRBV28 and J is TRBJ2-5; TRBD1 might be the D (7 bases). The CDR3 spells CASSPPAGQRGETQYF. The DNA of the CDR3 is TGTGCCAGCAGTCCCCCCGCGGGACAGAGGGGAGAGACCCAGTACTTC.